The present T cell receptor (beta chain) was sequenced within a study of cytomegalovirus exposure and HLA in healthy donors. The V end was cut by 0 bases, the J end by 10 bases, with 12 bases between. CDR3 length equals 13 residues. From germline, CDR1 is MNHEY and CDR2 SVGAGI. 60 Vbeta and 13 Jbeta primers were used in PCR. Sequenced by immunoSEQ multiplex PCR; TCRdb stores in-frame clones only, minus some. The sample lists about 99,000 clones, about 80% seen once, with roughly 3.2% in the top ten. This receptor was obtained from a man aged 40-49 years in good health and CMV-seronegative. Sequencing used PBMCs. This chain joins TRBV6-5 and TRBJ1-2; possible D gene TRBD1, 6 bases. The CDR3 region has the DNA TGTGCCAGCAGTTACTCGACACAGGGCGACTACACCTTC. Amino acids: CASSYSTQGDYTF.